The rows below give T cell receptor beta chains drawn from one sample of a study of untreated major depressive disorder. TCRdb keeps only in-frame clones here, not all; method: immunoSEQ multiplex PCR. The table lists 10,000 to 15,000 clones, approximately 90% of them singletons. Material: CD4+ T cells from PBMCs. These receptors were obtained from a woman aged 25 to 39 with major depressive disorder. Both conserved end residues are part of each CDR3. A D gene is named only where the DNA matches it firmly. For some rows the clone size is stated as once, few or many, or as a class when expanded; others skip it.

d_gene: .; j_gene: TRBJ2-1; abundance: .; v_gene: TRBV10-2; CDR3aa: CASKMQTRNNEQFF; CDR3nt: TGCGCCAGCAAAATGCAGACAAGGAACAATGAGCAGTTCTTC
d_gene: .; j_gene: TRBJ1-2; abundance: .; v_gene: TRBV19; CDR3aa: CASSMRGTYGYTF; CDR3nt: TGTGCCAGTAGTATGAGGGGGACCTATGGCTACACCTTC
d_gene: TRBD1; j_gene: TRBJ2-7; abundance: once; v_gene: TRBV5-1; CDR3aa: CASSYHRTGYEQYF; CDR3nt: TGCGCCAGCAGCTACCATAGGACAGGCTACGAGCAGTACTTC
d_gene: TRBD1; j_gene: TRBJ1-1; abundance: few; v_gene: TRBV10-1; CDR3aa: CASSEQGARAEAFF; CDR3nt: TGCGCCAGCAGTGAGCAGGGGGCGAGGGCTGAAGCTTTCTTT
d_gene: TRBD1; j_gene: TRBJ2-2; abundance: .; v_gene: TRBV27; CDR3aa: CASSFLGQGANTGELFF; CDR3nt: TGTGCCAGCAGTTTTCTCGGACAGGGAGCGAACACCGGGGAGCTGTTTTTT
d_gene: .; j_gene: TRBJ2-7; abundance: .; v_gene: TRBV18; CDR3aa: CASSPLSYEQYF; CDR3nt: TGTGCCAGCTCACCCCTCTCCTACGAGCAGTACTTC
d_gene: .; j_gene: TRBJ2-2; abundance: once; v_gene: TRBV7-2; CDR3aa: CASSLRGGELFF; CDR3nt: TGTGCCAGCAGCTTACGAGGCGGGGAGCTGTTTTTT
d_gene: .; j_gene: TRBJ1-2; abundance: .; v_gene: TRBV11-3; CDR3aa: CASSGSAGLSDGYTF; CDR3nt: TGTGCCAGCAGCGGGAGTGCAGGACTTTCGGATGGCTACACCTTC
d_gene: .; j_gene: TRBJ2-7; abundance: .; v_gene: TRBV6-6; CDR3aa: CASSYSDSVVYEQYF; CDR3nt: TGTGCCAGCAGTTACTCGGACAGCGTGGTCTACGAGCAGTACTTC
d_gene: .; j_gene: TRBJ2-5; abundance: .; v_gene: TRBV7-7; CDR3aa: CASSPQEKQETQYF; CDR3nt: TGTGCCAGCAGCCCACAGGAAAAGCAAGAGACCCAGTACTTC
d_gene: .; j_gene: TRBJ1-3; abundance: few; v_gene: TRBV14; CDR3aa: CASSPLQENTIYF; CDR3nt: TGTGCCAGCAGCCCACTACAGGAAAACACCATATATTTT
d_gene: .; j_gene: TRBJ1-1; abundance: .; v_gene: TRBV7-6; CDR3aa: CASSLVAGVGTEAFF; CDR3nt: TGTGCCAGCAGCTTAGTTGCGGGGGTAGGGACTGAAGCTTTCTTT
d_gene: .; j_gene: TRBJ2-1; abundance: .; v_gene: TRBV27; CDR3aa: CASSTPYNEQFF; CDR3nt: TGTGCCAGCAGTACCCCGTACAATGAGCAGTTCTTC
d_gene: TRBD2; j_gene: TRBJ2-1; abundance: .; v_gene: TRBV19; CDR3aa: CASNPGRTSGYNEQFF; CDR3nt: TGTGCCAGTAACCCCGGACGGACTAGCGGATACAATGAGCAGTTCTTC
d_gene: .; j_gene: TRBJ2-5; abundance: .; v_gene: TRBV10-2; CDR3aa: CASRMPQETQYF; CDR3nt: TGCGCCAGCAGAATGCCACAAGAGACCCAGTACTTC
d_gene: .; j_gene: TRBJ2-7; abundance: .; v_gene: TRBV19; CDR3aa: CASSIEAGLSYEQYF; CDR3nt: TGTGCCAGTAGTATAGAGGCCGGACTCTCCTACGAGCAGTACTTC
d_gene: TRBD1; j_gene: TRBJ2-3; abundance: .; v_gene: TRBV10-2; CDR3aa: CASSDPGQATQYF; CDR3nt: TGCGCCAGCAGTGACCCGGGACAGGCAACGCAGTATTTT
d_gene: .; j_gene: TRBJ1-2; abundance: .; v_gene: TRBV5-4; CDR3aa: CASSLVSARDGYTF; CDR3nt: TGTGCCAGCAGCTTGGTTAGTGCGAGAGATGGCTACACCTTC
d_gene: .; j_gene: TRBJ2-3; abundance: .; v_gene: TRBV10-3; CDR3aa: CAISESDTQYF; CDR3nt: TGTGCCATCAGTGAATCAGATACGCAGTATTTT
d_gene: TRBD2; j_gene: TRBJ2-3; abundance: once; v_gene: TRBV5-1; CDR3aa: CASSLVGRLANTDTQYF; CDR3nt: TGCGCCAGCAGCTTGGTCGGTAGACTAGCTAACACAGATACGCAGTATTTT
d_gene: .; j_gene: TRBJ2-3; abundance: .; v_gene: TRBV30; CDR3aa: CAWIKQSTDTQYF; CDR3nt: TGTGCCTGGATTAAGCAGAGCACAGATACGCAGTATTTT
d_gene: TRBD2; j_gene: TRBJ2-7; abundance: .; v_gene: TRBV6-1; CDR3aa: CASSESPILAGERYEQYF; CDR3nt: TGTGCCAGCAGTGAAAGTCCAATCCTGGCGGGAGAAAGGTACGAGCAGTACTTC
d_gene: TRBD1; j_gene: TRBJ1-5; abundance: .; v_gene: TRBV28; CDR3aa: CASSLSQGVRGSNQPQHF; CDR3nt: TGTGCCAGCAGTTTATCACAGGGGGTTAGGGGGAGCAATCAGCCCCAGCATTTT
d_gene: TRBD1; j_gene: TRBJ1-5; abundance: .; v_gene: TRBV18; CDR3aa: CASSPGQGSARGQPQHF; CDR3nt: TGTGCCAGCTCACCGGGACAGGGGAGTGCCCGGGGTCAGCCCCAGCATTTT
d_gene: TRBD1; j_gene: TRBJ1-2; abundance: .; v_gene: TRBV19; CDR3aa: CASNTGGSRGGYTF; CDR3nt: TGTGCCAGTAATACAGGGGGGAGCCGAGGAGGCTACACCTTC
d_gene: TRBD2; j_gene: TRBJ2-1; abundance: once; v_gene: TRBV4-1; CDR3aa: CASSRTSPSYNEQFF; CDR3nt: TGCGCCAGCAGCCGGACTAGCCCCTCCTACAATGAGCAGTTCTTC
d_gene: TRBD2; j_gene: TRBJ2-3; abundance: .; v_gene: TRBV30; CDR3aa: CAWSVGLAGARDTQYF; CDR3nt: TGTGCCTGGAGTGTGGGACTAGCGGGAGCCCGAGATACGCAGTATTTT
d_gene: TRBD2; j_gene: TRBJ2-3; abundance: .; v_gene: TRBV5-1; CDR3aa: CASRTAGGGTDTQYF; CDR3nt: TGCGCCAGCAGAACAGCGGGAGGCGGCACAGATACGCAGTATTTT
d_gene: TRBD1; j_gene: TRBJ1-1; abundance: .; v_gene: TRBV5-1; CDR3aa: CASRPGQFGGNTEAFF; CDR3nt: TGCGCCAGCAGACCGGGACAGTTCGGAGGGAACACTGAAGCTTTCTTT
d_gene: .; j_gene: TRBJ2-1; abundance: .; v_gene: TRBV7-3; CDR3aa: CASSPNLAATYNEQFF; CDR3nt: TGTGCCAGCAGCCCCAATTTAGCAGCCACCTACAATGAGCAGTTCTTC
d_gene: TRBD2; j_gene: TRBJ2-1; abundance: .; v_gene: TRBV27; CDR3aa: CASRTSGTNEQFF; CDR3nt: TGTGCCAGCAGGACTAGCGGGACCAATGAGCAGTTCTTC
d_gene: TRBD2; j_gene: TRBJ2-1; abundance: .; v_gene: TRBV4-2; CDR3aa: CASSQGGSTGLAGDPKFF; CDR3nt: TGTGCCAGCAGCCAAGGGGGGTCAACTGGACTAGCGGGAGATCCAAAGTTCTTC
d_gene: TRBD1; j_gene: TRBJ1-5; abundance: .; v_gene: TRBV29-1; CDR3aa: CSVATGTNQPQHF; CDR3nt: TGCAGCGTTGCGACAGGGACCAATCAGCCCCAGCATTTT
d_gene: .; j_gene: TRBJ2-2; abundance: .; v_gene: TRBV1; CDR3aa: CTSSRNGTVPFF; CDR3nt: TGCACCAGCAGCCGGAATGGGACAGTCCCGTTTTTT
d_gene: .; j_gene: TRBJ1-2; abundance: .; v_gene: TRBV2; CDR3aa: CASTLQSLYGYTF; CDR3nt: TGTGCCAGCACCTTACAGAGCCTCTATGGCTACACCTTC
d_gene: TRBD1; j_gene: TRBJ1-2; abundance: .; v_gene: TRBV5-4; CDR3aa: CASSLGTGATLLFYTF; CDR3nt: TGTGCCAGCAGCCTTGGGACAGGAGCGACCCTACTATTTTACACCTTC
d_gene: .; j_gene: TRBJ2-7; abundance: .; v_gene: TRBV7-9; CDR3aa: CASSRRDYEQYF; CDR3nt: TGTGCCAGCAGCCGCAGGGACTACGAGCAGTACTTC
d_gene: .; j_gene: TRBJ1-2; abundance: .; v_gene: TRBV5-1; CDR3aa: CASSGDLGLGYTF; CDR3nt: TGCGCCAGCAGTGGGGACCTCGGCCTGGGCTACACCTTC
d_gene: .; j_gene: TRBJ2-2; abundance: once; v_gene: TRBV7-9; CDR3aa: CASSLSTVAGELFF; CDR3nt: TGTGCCAGCAGCTTAAGTACGGTGGCCGGGGAGCTGTTTTTT
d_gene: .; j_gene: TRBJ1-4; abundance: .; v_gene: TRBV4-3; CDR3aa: CASSQDRTRARGEKLFF; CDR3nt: TGCGCCAGCAGCCAAGATCGGACGAGGGCGCGGGGGGAAAAACTGTTTTTT
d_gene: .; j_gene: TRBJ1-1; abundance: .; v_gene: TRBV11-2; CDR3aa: CASSLPLGGSMNTEAFF; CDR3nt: TGTGCCAGCAGCTTACCCCTGGGCGGATCCATGAACACTGAAGCTTTCTTT
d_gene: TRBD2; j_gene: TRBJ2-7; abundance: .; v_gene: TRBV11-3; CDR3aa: CASSLRGGEQYF; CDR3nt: TGTGCCAGCAGCTTACGGGGGGGAGAACAGTACTTC
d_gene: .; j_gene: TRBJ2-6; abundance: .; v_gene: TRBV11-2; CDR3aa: CASSLSSGANVLTF; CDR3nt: TGTGCCAGCAGCTTATCCTCTGGGGCCAACGTCCTGACTTTC
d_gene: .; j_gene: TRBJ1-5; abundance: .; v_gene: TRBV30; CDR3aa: CAWSVQGEGGQPQHF; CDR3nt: TGTGCCTGGAGTGTACAAGGAGAGGGCGGGCAGCCCCAGCATTTT
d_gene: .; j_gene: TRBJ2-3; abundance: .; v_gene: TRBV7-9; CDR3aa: CASSFLGRSTDTQYF; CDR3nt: TGTGCCAGCAGCTTCCTCGGCCGAAGCACAGATACGCAGTATTTT
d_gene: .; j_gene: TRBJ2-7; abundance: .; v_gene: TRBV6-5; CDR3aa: CASRNGNEQYF; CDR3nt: TGTGCCAGCAGAAACGGGAACGAGCAGTACTTC
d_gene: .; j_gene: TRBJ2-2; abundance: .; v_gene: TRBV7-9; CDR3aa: CASSLRQGTGELFF; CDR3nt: TGTGCCAGCAGCTTAAGGCAGGGCACCGGGGAGCTGTTTTTT
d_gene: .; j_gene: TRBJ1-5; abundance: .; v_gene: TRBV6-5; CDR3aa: CASSYRRGGQPQHF; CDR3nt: TGTGCCAGCAGTTATCGTCGGGGGGGACAGCCCCAGCATTTT